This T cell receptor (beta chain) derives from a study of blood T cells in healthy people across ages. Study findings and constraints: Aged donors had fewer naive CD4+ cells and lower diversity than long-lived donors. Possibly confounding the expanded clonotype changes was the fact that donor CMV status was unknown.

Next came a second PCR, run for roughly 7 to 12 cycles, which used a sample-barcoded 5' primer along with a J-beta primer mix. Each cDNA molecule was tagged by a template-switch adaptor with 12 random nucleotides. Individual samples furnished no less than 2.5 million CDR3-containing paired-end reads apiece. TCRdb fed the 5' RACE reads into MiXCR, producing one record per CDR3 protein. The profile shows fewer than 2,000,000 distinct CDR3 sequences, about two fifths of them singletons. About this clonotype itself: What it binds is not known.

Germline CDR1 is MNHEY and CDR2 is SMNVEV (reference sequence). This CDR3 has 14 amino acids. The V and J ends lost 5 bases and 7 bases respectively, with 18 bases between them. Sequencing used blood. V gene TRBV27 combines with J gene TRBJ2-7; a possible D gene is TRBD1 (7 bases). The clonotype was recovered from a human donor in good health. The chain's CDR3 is CASSKQGSTREQYF. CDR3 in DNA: TGTGCCAGCAGTAAACAGGGGTCGACTAGGGAGCAGTACTTC.